One and the same sample provided the 4 T cell receptor beta chains below, sequenced in a study of long-term antiretroviral therapy in people with HIV. The authors ran the immunoSEQ assay, v3.0, at survey level. The assay was immunoSEQ multiplex PCR, and TCRdb's table has in-frame clones only and misses some. The repertoire holds 45,000 or so clones, with approximately 94% as singletons. The sequenced sample was unsorted PBMCs, obtained 9 to 9.5 years after starting antiretroviral therapy. The receptors were sampled from a man aged 30 to 45 with HIV.

The chain links TRBV30 to TRBJ2-7, with D perhaps TRBD1 (5 bases). Trimming removed 5 bases at V and 9 bases at J, with 23 bases between. Looked up from germline, CDR1 is GTSNPN and CDR2 is SVGIG (reference sequence). The CDR3 has 14 residues. The CDR3 sequence is CAWFPKQLGEGQYV. Written as DNA, the CDR3 is TGTGCCTGGTTCCCAAAGCAATTAGGGGAAGGGCAGTACGTC.

The chain employs TRBV29-1 and TRBJ2-1; maybe TRBD2 (5 bases). Between the trimmed V and J ends, which lost 1 base and 2 bases, there was a span of 12 bases. CDR1 SQVTM and CDR2 ANQGSEA come from the germline V gene. The CDR3 consists of 15 residues. In DNA, the CDR3 is TGCAGCGTTGAAGGGGTGAGGGTACCCTACAATGAGCAGTTCTTC. This codes for CSVEGVRVPYNEQFF.

The chain has TRBV28 and TRBJ1-5, with D perhaps matching TRBD1 (5 bases). This CDR3 spans 13 amino acids. V was pared by 6 bases and J by 0 bases, with 6 bases between. CDR1 and CDR2 (germline): MDHEN, SYDVKM. The DNA for the CDR3 is TGTGCCAGCAGGGGGGGTAGCAATCAGCCCCAGCATTTT. This codes for CASRGGSNQPQHF.

The CDR3 sequence: CASSTWEIYGYTF. The CDR3, as DNA: TGTGCCAGCAGTACCTGGGAGATCTATGGCTACACCTTC. V usage is TRBV28 and J usage is TRBJ1-2; D is ambiguous. Germline V gene lookup returns CDR1 MDHEN and CDR2 SYDVKM. The CDR3 sequence is 13 residues long. The V and J ends lost 5 bases and 4 bases respectively, with 11 bases between them.